The 2 T cell receptor beta chains in this list originate from one sample, sequenced in a study of T cell changes during pregnancy in multiple sclerosis. Produced via immunoSEQ multiplex PCR; TCRdb's table is partial and in-frame only. The data show under 50,000 clones, roughly 94% seen once. Here the sequenced sample was CD8+ T cells from peripheral blood mononuclear cells, taken in the first trimester of pregnancy. Receptors were obtained from a female donor with multiple sclerosis, enrolled in a pregnancy study.

The V gene is TRBV7-9, the J gene TRBJ1-2; TRBD1 agrees at 9 bases. With V trimmed by 4 bases and J by 8 bases, 8 bases remained unmatched. CDR1 SEHNR and CDR2 FQNEAQ come from the germline V gene (reference sequence). The CDR3 has 14 amino acids. The CDR3, as DNA: TGTGCCAGCAGCTATCCACAGGGGGCGTTCGGCTACACCTTC. Amino acid sequence: CASSYPQGAFGYTF.

J is TRBJ1-1 and V is TRBV5-6, with 8 positions matching TRBD1. Trimming removed 4 bases from V and 4 bases from J; junction bases left unmatched: 3. The CDR3 extends over 13 amino acids. CDR1 is SGHDT and CDR2 is YYEEEE in the germline V gene. The CDR3 sequence: CASSVQGVTEAFF. For the CDR3, the DNA is TGTGCCAGCAGCGTACAGGGGGTCACTGAAGCTTTCTTT.